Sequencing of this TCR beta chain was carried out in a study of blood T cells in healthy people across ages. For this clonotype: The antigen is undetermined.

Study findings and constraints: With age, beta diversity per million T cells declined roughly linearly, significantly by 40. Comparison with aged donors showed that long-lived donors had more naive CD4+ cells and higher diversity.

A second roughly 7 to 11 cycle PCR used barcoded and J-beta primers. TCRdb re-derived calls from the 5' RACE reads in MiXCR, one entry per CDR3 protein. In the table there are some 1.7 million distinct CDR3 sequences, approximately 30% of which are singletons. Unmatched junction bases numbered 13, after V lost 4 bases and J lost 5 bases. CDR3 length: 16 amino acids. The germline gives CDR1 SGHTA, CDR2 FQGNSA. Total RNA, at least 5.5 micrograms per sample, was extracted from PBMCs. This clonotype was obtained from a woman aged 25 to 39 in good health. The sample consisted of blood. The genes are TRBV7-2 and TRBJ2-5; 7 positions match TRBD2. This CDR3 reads CASSSELAKREETQYF. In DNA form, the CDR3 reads TGTGCCAGCAGCTCCGAACTAGCGAAAAGGGAGGAGACCCAGTACTTC.